This TCR beta chain was captured in a study of blood T cell repertoires in COVID-19. Measured with immunoSEQ multiplex PCR; TCRdb has only the in-frame clones, and not every one. The sample has 15,000 or so clones; approximately 92% are singletons. Germline CDR1 GTSNPN, CDR2 SVGIG (reference sequence). This CDR3 comprises 11 residues. The chain couples TRBV30 to TRBJ2-2; TRBD2 agrees at 7 bases. Sequenced material: peripheral blood. This TCR was recovered from a human donor with active COVID-19. The donor label of this sample is uncertain. The CDR3 reads CATAGTGELFF. In nucleotides, the CDR3 is TGTGCGACAGCGGGGACCGGGGAGCTGTTTTTT.